This T cell receptor (beta chain) was found in a study of blood T cell repertoires in COVID-19. CDR3 size: 13 residues. Per the germline V gene, CDR1 is ENHRY and CDR2 is SYGVKD. With 6 bases removed from V and 2 bases from J, the gap between germline ends came to 8 bases. TCRdb's table, derived via immunoSEQ multiplex PCR, lists solely in-frame clones and lacks some. The profile shows 140,000 to 150,000 clones, about four fifths of them singletons. Sequenced sample: peripheral blood. V usage is TRBV10-3 and J usage is TRBJ2-1; tentative D call: TRBD2 (5 bases). This clonotype was obtained from a human donor with acute or convalescent COVID-19. The donor label of this sample is uncertain. The DNA of the CDR3 is TGTGCCATCAGCCGGGATACCTACAATGAGCAGTTCTTC. This codes for CAISRDTYNEQFF.